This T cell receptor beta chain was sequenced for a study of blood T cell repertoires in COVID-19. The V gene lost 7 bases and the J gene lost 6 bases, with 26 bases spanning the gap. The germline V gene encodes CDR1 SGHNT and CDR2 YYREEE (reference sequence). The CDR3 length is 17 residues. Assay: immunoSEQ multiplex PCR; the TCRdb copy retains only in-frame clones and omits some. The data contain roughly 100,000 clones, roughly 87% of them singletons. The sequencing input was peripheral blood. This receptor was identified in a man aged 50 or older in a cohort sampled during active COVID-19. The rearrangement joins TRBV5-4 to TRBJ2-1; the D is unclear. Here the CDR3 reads CASLARLQRDRFNEQFF. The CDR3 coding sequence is TGTGCCAGCCTCGCAAGGCTCCAGCGCGACCGTTTCAATGAGCAGTTCTTC.